These T cell receptor beta chains were read from a single sample in a study of blood T cells in healthy people across ages. TCRdb reanalysed the 5' RACE reads using MiXCR and keeps one entry per CDR3 protein. This table has over 550,000 distinct CDR3 sequences, about 30% appearing once. The sequenced material came from blood. These receptors came from a woman older than 75 in good health. Both conserved end residues are part of each CDR3. The D gene is left open where the match is weak. The size field is filled for only some rows; it gives once, few, many or a size class.

V gene	clone size	J gene	D gene	CDR3 DNA	CDR3 protein
TRBV24-1	many	TRBJ2-1	-	TGTGCCACCAGTGGTACCGCGAATGAGCAGTTCTTC	CATSGTANEQFF
TRBV12-3/TRBV12-4	few	TRBJ2-3	-	TGTGCCAGCAGTTCTCTGAGTAGACTAGTCACAGATACGCAGTATTTT	CASSSLSRLVTDTQYF
TRBV20-1	many	TRBJ2-1	TRBD1	TGCAGTGCCCTGGGACAGGGGTATGTCGGGTCGGACAATGAGCAGTTCTTC	CSALGQGYVGSDNEQFF
TRBV20-1	many	TRBJ2-7	TRBD1	TGCAGTGCTAGAGATGAGAAGGGGGCCCCCGGCGAGCAGTACTTC	CSARDEKGAPGEQYF
TRBV18	few	TRBJ2-5	-	TGTGCCAGCTCACCAGAATCATACCCATTGGAGACCCAGTACTTC	CASSPESYPLETQYF
TRBV9	-	TRBJ2-5	TRBD1	TGTGCCAGCAGCCCAACCGACAGGGCAAAGACCCAGTACTTC	CASSPTDRAKTQYF
TRBV7-6	many	TRBJ2-7	-	TGTGCCAGCAGCTTAAGTCCTGGGGGCAGGGGCTACGAGCAGTACTTC	CASSLSPGGRGYEQYF
TRBV6-2/TRBV6-3	many	TRBJ1-4	TRBD1	TGTGCCAGCAGCCTAGGGACAGCAGAAAAACTGTTTTTT	CASSLGTAEKLFF
TRBV5-5	many	TRBJ1-2	TRBD1	TGTGCCAGCAGCGCAGGGGGAAACTATGGCTACACCTTC	CASSAGGNYGYTF
TRBV29-1	many	TRBJ2-7	TRBD2	TGCAGCGTTGCCCCTGACGGGGGGGACCTGTCCCAGTACTTC	CSVAPDGGDLSQYF
TRBV6-2/TRBV6-3	many	TRBJ2-7	-	TGTGCCAGCAGTAGGGGTGGAACCTCCTACGAGCAGTACTTC	CASSRGGTSYEQYF
TRBV20-1	many	TRBJ2-5	TRBD2	TGCAGTGCTCTTAGGACTAGCGGGGCAGAGACCCAGTACTTC	CSALRTSGAETQYF
TRBV28	few	TRBJ2-1	TRBD1	TGTGCCAGCAGTAACCTGGGGACAGGGGGCTCCTACAATGAGCAGTTCTTC	CASSNLGTGGSYNEQFF
TRBV7-7	many	TRBJ2-5	TRBD2	TGTGCCAGCAGCTCCTCCCCGGGGGGGCTGGCTAGGGAGACCCAGTACTTC	CASSSSPGGLARETQYF
TRBV3-1	many	TRBJ2-7	TRBD2	TGTGCCAGCAGCCGGGATCCCGGGACTAGGGGCTACGAGCAGTACTTC	CASSRDPGTRGYEQYF
TRBV7-9	-	TRBJ2-6	TRBD1	TGTGCCAGCAACTTGCAGGGGGCTGGGGCCAACGTCCTGACTTTC	CASNLQGAGANVLTF
TRBV2	-	TRBJ2-2	-	TGTGCCAGCAGTGAAAGCCCGAACACCGGGGAGCTGTTTTTT	CASSESPNTGELFF